The present entry profiles one T cell receptor (beta chain) with its context. The antigen is undetermined. These data are taken from a study of blood T cells in healthy people across ages. Drawing of peripheral blood yielded 8.5 to 10 milliliters from each donor. CDR1 and CDR2 (germline): SNHLY, FYNNEI. This CDR3 is built from 12 residues. Regarding the study as a whole: Age showed a roughly linear inverse relationship with TCR beta diversity per million T cells. Both naive CD4+ cell counts and diversity were greater in long-lived donors than in aged donors.

Primed by a sample-barcoded 5' primer and a J-beta primer mix, a second PCR proceeded for about 6 to 12 cycles. In TCRdb, the 5' RACE reads were re-called with MiXCR into one record per CDR3 protein. The table includes 1.5 million to 2 million distinct CDR3 sequences, around 48% detected once. The clonotype was recovered from a woman aged 40 to 49 in good health. The rearrangement joins TRBV2 to TRBJ1-2, with D maybe TRBD1 (5 bases). Specimen: blood. CDR3 sequence: CASPRVREGYTF. CDR3 coding DNA: TGTGCAAGTCCCAGGGTCAGGGAGGGCTACACCTTC.